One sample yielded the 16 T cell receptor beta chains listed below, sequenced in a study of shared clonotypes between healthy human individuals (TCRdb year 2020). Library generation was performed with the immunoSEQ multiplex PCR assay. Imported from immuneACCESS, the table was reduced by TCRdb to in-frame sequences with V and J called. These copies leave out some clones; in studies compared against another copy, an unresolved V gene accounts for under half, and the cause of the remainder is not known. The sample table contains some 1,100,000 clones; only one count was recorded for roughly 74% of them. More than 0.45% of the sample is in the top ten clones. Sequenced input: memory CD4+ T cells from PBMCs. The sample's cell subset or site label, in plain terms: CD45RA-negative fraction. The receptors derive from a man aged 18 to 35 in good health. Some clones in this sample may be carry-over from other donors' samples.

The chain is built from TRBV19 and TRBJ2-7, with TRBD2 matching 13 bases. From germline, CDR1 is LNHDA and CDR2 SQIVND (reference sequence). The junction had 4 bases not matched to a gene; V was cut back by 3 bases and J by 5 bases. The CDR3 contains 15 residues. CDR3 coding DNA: TGTGCCAGTAGTATCGGACTAGCGGGAGCTAACGAGCAGTACTTC. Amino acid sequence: CASSIGLAGANEQYF.

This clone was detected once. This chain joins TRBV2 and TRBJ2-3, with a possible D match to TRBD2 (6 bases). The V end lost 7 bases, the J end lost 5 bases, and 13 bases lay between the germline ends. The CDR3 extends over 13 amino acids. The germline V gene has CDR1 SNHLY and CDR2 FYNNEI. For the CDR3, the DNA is TGTGCCAGCACGGGGGAGGTCTTAGATACGCAGTATTTT. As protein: CASTGEVLDTQYF.

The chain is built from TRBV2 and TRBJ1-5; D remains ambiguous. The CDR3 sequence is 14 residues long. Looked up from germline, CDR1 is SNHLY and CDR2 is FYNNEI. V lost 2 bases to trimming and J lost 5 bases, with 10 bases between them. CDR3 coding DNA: TGTGCCAGCAGTGAAATGAGTGAGTATCAGCCCCAGCATTTT. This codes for CASSEMSEYQPQHF. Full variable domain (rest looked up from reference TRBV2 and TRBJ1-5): EPEVTQTPSHQVTQMGQEVILRCVPISNHLYFYWYRQILGQKVEFLVSFYNNEISEKSEIFDDQFSVERPDGSNFTLKIRSTKLEDSAMYFCASSEMSEYQPQHFGDGTRLSIL.

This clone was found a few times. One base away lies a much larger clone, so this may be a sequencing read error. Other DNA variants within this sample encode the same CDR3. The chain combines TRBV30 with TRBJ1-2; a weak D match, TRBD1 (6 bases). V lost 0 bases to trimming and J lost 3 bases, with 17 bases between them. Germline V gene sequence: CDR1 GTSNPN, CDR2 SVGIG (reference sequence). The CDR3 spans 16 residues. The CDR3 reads CAWSVNPQGTHYGYTF. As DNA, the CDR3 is TGTGCCTGGAGTGTCAACCCGCAGGGGACTCACTATGGCTACACCTTC.

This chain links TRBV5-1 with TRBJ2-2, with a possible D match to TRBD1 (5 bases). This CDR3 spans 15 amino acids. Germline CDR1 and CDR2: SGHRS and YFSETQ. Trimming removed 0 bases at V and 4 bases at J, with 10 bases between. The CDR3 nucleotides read TGCGCCAGCAGCTTGGAAGGGGTTGGCACCGGGGAGCTGTTTTTT. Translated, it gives CASSLEGVGTGELFF.

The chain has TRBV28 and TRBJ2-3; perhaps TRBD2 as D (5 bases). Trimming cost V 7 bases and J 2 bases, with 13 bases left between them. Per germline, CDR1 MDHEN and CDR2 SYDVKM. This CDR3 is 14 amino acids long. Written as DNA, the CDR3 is TGTGCCAGCACCCTGGAGGAACTCACAGATACGCAGTATTTT. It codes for CASTLEELTDTQYF.

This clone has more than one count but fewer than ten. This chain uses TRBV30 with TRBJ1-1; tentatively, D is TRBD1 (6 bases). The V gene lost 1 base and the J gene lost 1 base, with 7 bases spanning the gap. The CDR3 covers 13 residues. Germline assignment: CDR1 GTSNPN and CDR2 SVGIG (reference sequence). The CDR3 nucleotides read TGTGCCTGGAGTGGGGACACGAACACTGAAGCTTTCTTT. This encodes CAWSGDTNTEAFF.

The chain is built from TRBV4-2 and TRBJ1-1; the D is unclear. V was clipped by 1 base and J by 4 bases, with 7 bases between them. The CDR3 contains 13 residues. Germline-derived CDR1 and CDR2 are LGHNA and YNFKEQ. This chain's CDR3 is CASSQGSGTEAFF. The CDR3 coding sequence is TGTGCCAGCAGCCAAGGATCCGGCACTGAAGCTTTCTTT.

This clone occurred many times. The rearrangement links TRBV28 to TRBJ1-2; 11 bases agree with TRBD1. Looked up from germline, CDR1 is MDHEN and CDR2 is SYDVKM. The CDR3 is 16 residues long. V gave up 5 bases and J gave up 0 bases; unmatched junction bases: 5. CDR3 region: CASSPGTGGTNYGYTF. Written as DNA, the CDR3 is TGTGCCAGCAGTCCCGGGACAGGGGGTACTAACTATGGCTACACCTTC.

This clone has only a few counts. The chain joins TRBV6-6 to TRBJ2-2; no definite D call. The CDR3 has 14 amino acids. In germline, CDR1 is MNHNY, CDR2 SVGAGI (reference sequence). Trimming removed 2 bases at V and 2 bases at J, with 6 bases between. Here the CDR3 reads CASSYLQNTGELFF. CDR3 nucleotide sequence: TGTGCCAGCAGTTACCTCCAAAACACCGGGGAGCTGTTTTTT.

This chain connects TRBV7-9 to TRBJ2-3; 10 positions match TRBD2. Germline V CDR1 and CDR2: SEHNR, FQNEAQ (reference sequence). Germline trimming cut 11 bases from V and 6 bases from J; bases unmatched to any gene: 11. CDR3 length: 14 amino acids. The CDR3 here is CAGDWASGSDTQYF. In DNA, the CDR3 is TGTGCCGGCGACTGGGCTAGCGGGAGTGATACGCAGTATTTT.

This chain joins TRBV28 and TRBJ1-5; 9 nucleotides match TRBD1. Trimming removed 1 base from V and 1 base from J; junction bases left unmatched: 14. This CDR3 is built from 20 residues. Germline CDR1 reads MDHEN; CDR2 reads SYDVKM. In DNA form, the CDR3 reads TGTGCCAGCAGTTTATTCATTATCCGGGACAGGGATAGGAGCAATCAGCCCCAGCATTTT. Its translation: CASSLFIIRDRDRSNQPQHF. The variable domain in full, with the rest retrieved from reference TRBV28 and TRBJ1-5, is DVKVTQSSRYLVKRTGEKVFLECVQDMDHENMFWYRQDPGLGLRLIYFSYDVKMKEKGDIPEGYSVSREKKERFSLILESASTNQTSMYLCASSLFIIRDRDRSNQPQHFGDGTRLSIL.

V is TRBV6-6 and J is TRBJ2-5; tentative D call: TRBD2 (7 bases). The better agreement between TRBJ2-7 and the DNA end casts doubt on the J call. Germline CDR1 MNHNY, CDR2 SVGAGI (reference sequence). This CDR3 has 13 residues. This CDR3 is CASSKGGMNEQYF. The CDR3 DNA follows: TGTGCCAGCAGCAAGGGGGGGATGAACGAGCAGTACTTC.

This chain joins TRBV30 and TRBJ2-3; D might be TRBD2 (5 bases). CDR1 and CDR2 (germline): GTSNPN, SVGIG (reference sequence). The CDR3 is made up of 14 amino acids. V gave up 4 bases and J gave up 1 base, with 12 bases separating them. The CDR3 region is CAWKVMRGTDTQYF. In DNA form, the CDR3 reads TGTGCCTGGAAGGTGATGAGGGGCACAGATACGCAGTATTTT.

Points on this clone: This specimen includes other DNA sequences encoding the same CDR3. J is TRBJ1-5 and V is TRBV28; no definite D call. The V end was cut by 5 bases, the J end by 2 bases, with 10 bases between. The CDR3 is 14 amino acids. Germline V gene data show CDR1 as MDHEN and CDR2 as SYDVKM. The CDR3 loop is CASSPGRGNQPQHF. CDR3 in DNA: TGTGCCAGCAGTCCCGGTAGGGGCAATCAGCCCCAGCATTTT.

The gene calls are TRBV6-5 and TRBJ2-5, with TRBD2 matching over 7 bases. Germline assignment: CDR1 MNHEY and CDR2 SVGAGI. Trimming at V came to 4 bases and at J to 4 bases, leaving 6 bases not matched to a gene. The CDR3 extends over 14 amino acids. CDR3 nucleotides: TGTGCCAGCAGTTCCAGCGGGACGTCAGAGACCCAGTACTTC. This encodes CASSSSGTSETQYF.